Below, one T cell receptor beta chain is given with its context. Being one base from a much bigger clone, this may be a read error. Germline V gene lookup returns CDR1 MNHEY and CDR2 SVGEGT. The CDR3 length is 14 residues. TCRdb reprocessed the PCR reads with MiXCR, giving one entry per CDR3 protein. The sample includes approximately 500,000 distinct CDR3 sequences, about 22% seen only once; the top ten take around 0.84%. This entry comes from a study of molecular identifiers for immune sequencing clone quantification. V gene TRBV6-2 or TRBV6-3 combines with J gene TRBJ1-1; D unclear. The clonotype originates from a human donor in good health. Some libraries in this study had Jurkat cell RNA spiked in. Sequencing was done on a sample of naive CD8+ T cells from blood, with Jurkat cell RNA spiked in. This sample's subset: FACS-sorted CD8+CD4-CCR7+CD45RA+ naive T cells. The CDR3 loop is CVSSNPYLDTEAFF. The CDR3 DNA reads as TGTGTCAGCAGTAATCCCTATTTGGACACTGAAGCTTTCTTT.